The rows below give T cell receptor beta chains drawn from one sample of a study of T cell repertoires in cytomegalovirus infection. Using its own MiXCR run on the reads, TCRdb lists one record per CDR3 protein. The sample holds approximately 630,000 distinct CDR3 sequences; approximately 24% are singletons and the top ten take approximately 8%. The sample was CD8+ T cells from PBMCs. The receptors come from a human donor in good health (CMV status not recorded). Some clones in this sample may be carry-over from other donors' samples. The CDR3 runs from the conserved cysteine through the conserved F or W. Fields, in order: J gene, CDR3 length, V gene, CDR3 protein.

TRBJ2-1	13	TRBV12-3/TRBV12-4	CASSFLSYNEQFF
TRBJ2-5	14	TRBV7-4	CASSLERVEETQYF
TRBJ2-1	16	TRBV28	CASRPPGTGPFAEQFF
TRBJ1-1	13	TRBV14	CASSRGRGPEAFF
TRBJ1-1	13	TRBV12-3/TRBV12-4	CASSLSSYTEAFF
TRBJ1-2	18	TRBV28	CASSFLQEQGVSNYGYTF
TRBJ2-1	16	TRBV27	CASSLNRIPGVDEQFF
TRBJ2-3	12	TRBV25-1	CASSGGLHTQYF
TRBJ2-1	16	TRBV7-8	CASSHTGRGSYNEQFF
TRBJ2-3	13	TRBV27	CASSWGGTDTQYF
TRBJ2-7	14	TRBV27	CASSPGGGVVEQYF
TRBJ2-5	14	TRBV20-1	CSARSSGGAGTQYF
TRBJ2-7	14	TRBV11-2	CASSWETGSFEQYF
TRBJ2-7	13	TRBV2	CASIPRGVYGQYF
TRBJ1-1	13	TRBV7-9	CASSLPGATEAFF
TRBJ2-1	11	TRBV12-5	CASGSRDISVF
TRBJ2-3	15	TRBV6-6	CASSYSGPRGDTQYF
TRBJ1-5	16	TRBV2	CASSEVGGQRNQPQHF
TRBJ2-1	14	TRBV28	CASSLYREVNEQFF
TRBJ2-5	14	TRBV13	CASSMRGVEETQYF
TRBJ2-5	17	TRBV6-6	CASSYAPGGSYQETQYF
TRBJ2-4	23	TRBV28	CASSFQTGPQTYRAEGAKNIQYF
TRBJ2-7	14	TRBV6-2/TRBV6-3	CASSYTASSYEQYF
TRBJ2-2	17	TRBV9	CASSVGSSGAYTGELFF
TRBJ2-3	17	TRBV20-1	CSATGLAGGPYTDTQYF
TRBJ2-1	22	TRBV4-1	CASSPLIRTGASSYRDYNEQFF
TRBJ2-7	15	TRBV7-2	CASSPGRKSSYEQYF
TRBJ2-1	13	TRBV6-6	CASTPSSYNEQFF
TRBJ2-4	15	TRBV7-2	CASRHRDLAKNIQYF
TRBJ1-5	15	TRBV6-5	CASSSWDSPNQPQHF
TRBJ2-2	14	TRBV9	CASSVAKGHGELFF
TRBJ1-1	14	TRBV7-2	CASSPLTVRTEAFF
TRBJ2-7	16	TRBV27	CASSLAGGPLSYEQYF
TRBJ2-1	16	TRBV28	CASNSERGGFYNEQFF
TRBJ2-2	11	TRBV20-1	CSASRGGELFF
TRBJ2-3	16	TRBV7-8	CASSLVLAKSTDTQYF
TRBJ1-2	14	TRBV2	CASRELQGVDGYTF
TRBJ1-5	17	TRBV28	CASSFRDTLFADQPQHF
TRBJ1-1	16	TRBV7-8	CASSLSVLGQPTEAFF
TRBJ2-5	15	TRBV29-1	CSVIAGARQGETQYF
TRBJ1-1	16	TRBV20-1	CSARSYQTGLNTEAFF
TRBJ2-4	17	TRBV4-2	CASSQVMFALAKNIQYF
TRBJ2-3	16	TRBV6-6	CASSLRAGGFTDTQYF
TRBJ2-1	17	TRBV6-5	CASSYSRRQGRPNEQFF
TRBJ1-1	21	TRBV14	CACSGLPGQGPAAPMNTEAFF
TRBJ2-1	16	TRBV11-2	CVSSLDPGHQGFEQFF
TRBJ1-1	15	TRBV7-9	CASSVGGLANTEAFF
TRBJ2-1	16	TRBV25-1	CASSYRQGPFYNEQFF
TRBJ2-5	14	TRBV28	CASRGQGYQETQYF
TRBJ2-3	16	TRBV7-8	CASSLISGAGTDTQYF
TRBJ2-7	15	TRBV28	CASSLWAARGNEQYF
TRBJ1-2	15	TRBV20-1	CSARDPHRGLGGYTF
TRBJ2-5	14	TRBV27	CASSPSREQETQYF
TRBJ2-5	14	TRBV20-1	CSARADRGPETQYF
TRBJ1-1	13	TRBV6-2/TRBV6-3	CASTDIGDTEAFF
TRBJ2-5	14	TRBV28	CASSFMTGGETQYF
TRBJ2-7	14	TRBV7-8	CASSSTGAGYEQYF
TRBJ2-1	17	TRBV4-2	CASSQGGAGYSYNEQFF